The present entry profiles one TCR beta chain with its context. The data were taken from a study of OX40 agonist ivuxolimab in advanced cancers. Some clones are missing from TCRdb's copy, which holds only in-frame ones; the method was immunoSEQ multiplex PCR. The sample includes approximately 91,000 clones, approximately 83% of them seen just once. The source is an adult with an advanced solid tumor such as melanoma, head and neck, liver or kidney cancer. Sequenced material: CD4+ or CD8+ T cells sorted from blood, taken in a trial of the OX40 agonist ivuxolimab.

DNA of the CDR3: TGTGCCAGCAGCCGGGACAGGTATAATTCACCCCTCCACTTT. It codes for CASSRDRYNSPLHF. The V call is TRBV5-4, the J call TRBJ1-6; TRBD1 agrees at 8 bases. This CDR3 comprises 14 residues. The J segment lost 4 bases and the V segment lost 4 bases, leaving 1 base of the junction unmatched. Germline V gene data show CDR1 as SGHNT and CDR2 as YYREEE (reference sequence).